The 16 T cell receptor beta chains presented below share a single source sample, sequenced in a study of T cell changes during pregnancy in multiple sclerosis. Using immunoSEQ multiplex PCR, the repertoire was profiled, and TCRdb retains in-frame clones only, with some absent. The profile shows 66,000 or so clones, 75% to 95% of them singletons. The sample here was CD8+ T cells from peripheral blood mononuclear cells, taken before pregnancy. The source of these receptors is a female donor with multiple sclerosis, enrolled in a pregnancy study.

This rearrangement joins TRBV5-6 to TRBJ1-1, with D possibly TRBD1 on 5 matching bases. The germline CDR1 and CDR2 sequences are SGHDT and YYEEEE. V lost 4 bases and J lost 7, with 11 bases in between. The length of the CDR3 is 12 residues. The CDR3 protein is CASSPGGGEAFF. In nucleotides, the CDR3 is TGTGCCAGCAGCCCCGGGGGGGGTGAAGCTTTCTTT.

The rearrangement links TRBV6-5 to TRBJ1-2; 7 nucleotides align to TRBD1. Losses at the gene ends were 6 bases for V and 3 bases for J; bases not matched to a gene: 10. The CDR3 has 15 amino acids. Germline CDR1 is MNHEY and CDR2 is SVGAGI. The CDR3 DNA reads as TGTGCCAGCAGCCCCGAACCGGGACAGCACTATGGCTACACCTTC. It is translated as CASSPEPGQHYGYTF.

The chain couples TRBV10-2 to TRBJ2-1; 7 nucleotides agree with TRBD1. Germline V gives CDR1 WSHSY, CDR2 SAAADI. J lost 5 bases, V lost 4 bases, and 5 bases had no gene match. The CDR3 covers 14 residues. CDR3 residues: CASSVEGANNEQFF. CDR3 coding DNA: TGCGCCAGCAGTGTCGAGGGGGCCAACAATGAGCAGTTCTTC.

This chain joins TRBV9 and TRBJ2-7, with a possible D match to TRBD1 (5 bases). CDR1 and CDR2 (germline): SGDLS, YYNGEE. The CDR3 extends over 14 amino acids. V lost 4 bases to trimming and J lost 2 bases, with 13 bases between them. The CDR3 DNA reads as TGTGCCAGCAGCCCACAGACAGCTCCCTACGAGCAGTACTTC. Translation gives CASSPQTAPYEQYF. Complete variable domain (other parts from reference TRBV9 and TRBJ2-7): DSGVTQTPKHLITATGQRVTLRCSPRSGDLSVYWYQQSLDQGLQFLIQYYNGEERAKGNILERFSAQQFPDLHSELNLSSLELGDSALYFCASSPQTAPYEQYFGPGTRLTVT.

The CDR3 region is CASSFAGGQNYEQYF. The CDR3 DNA reads TGTGCCAGCAGCTTCGCAGGGGGCCAAAATTACGAGCAGTACTTC. V and J are TRBV7-9 and TRBJ2-7, with TRBD1 identical over 8 bases. V shed 3 bases and J 4 bases; nucleotides not matched to a gene: 8. Germline V lookup: CDR1 SEHNR, CDR2 FQNEAQ (reference sequence). There are 15 residues in the CDR3.

The chain couples TRBV6-4 to TRBJ2-2; D perhaps matches TRBD1 (5 bases). The CDR3 totals 14 residues. Germline lookup yields CDR1 MRHNA and CDR2 SNTAGT. The V and J ends lost 2 bases and 5 bases respectively, with 9 bases between them. The CDR3 sequence: CASSDRGGTGELFF. The CDR3 DNA follows: TGTGCCAGCAGTGACAGGGGTGGGACCGGGGAGCTGTTTTTT.

The rearrangement joins TRBV7-3 to TRBJ2-7; 7 bases align to TRBD1. This CDR3 has 13 residues. CDR1 is SGHTA and CDR2 is FQGTGA in the germline V gene. The junction had 2 bases not matched to a gene; V was cut back by 3 bases and J by 3 bases. CDR3 DNA sequence: TGTGCCAGCAGCTTCGGGACAGACTACGAGCAGTACTTC. Protein sequence: CASSFGTDYEQYF.

This sequence joins TRBV6-5 and TRBJ1-4, with 7 bases matching TRBD1. Germline-derived CDR1 and CDR2 are MNHEY and SVGAGI. The V gene end was trimmed by 2 bases and the J gene end by 4 bases; junction bases not matched to a gene: 7. This CDR3 has 16 residues. The CDR3, as DNA: TGTGCCAGCAGTTACGGACAGGCCTTCCATAATGAAAAACTGTTTTTT. Its protein is CASSYGQAFHNEKLFF.

The genes are TRBV13 and TRBJ2-7; 7 nucleotides match TRBD1. Trimming removed 1 base from V and 2 bases from J; junction bases left unmatched: 2. The germline CDR1 and CDR2 sequences are PRHDT and FYEKMQ (reference sequence). The CDR3 is 14 amino acids. The DNA of the CDR3 is TGTGCCAGCAGCTTAGAAGGGACAGCCTACGAGCAGTACTTC. This gives the protein CASSLEGTAYEQYF.

The CDR3 region is CASSQGQEFSGNTIYF. As DNA, the CDR3 is TGCGCCAGCAGCCAAGGACAGGAGTTCTCTGGAAACACCATATATTTT. The chain joins TRBV4-1 to TRBJ1-3; perhaps TRBD1 as D (6 bases). Trimming shortened V by 1 base and J by 0 bases, and 10 bases separated the two germline ends. The CDR3 consists of 16 residues. Germline CDR1 MGHRA, CDR2 YSYEKL.

The chain carries TRBV13 and TRBJ2-2; 14 nucleotides match TRBD2. Trimming cost V 5 bases and J 6 bases; bases outside gene matches: 8. Germline loops: CDR1 PRHDT, CDR2 FYEKMQ (reference sequence). This CDR3 is 17 amino acids long. The CDR3 DNA reads as TGTGCCAGCAGCCCTCGACTAGCGGGGGGGTTATCCGGGGAGCTGTTTTTT. As protein: CASSPRLAGGLSGELFF.

The rearrangement links TRBV14 to TRBJ2-3; TRBD1 is a possible D gene (5 bases). CDR1 is SGHDN, CDR2 FVKESK, per germline. V dropped 3 bases and J dropped 4 bases, with 8 bases sitting between them. The CDR3 has 13 residues. CDR3 protein: CASSHDRADTQYF. CDR3 coding DNA: TGTGCCAGCAGCCACGACAGAGCAGATACGCAGTATTTT.

The chain uses TRBV11-3 and TRBJ2-7; tentatively, D is TRBD1 (5 bases). This CDR3 is built from 15 residues. V lost 4 bases, J lost 2 bases, and 15 bases lay in between. CDR1 and CDR2 from the germline V gene are SGHNT and YENEEA. The CDR3 DNA reads as TGTGCCAGCAGCTCCAGTACGGACATCACCTACGAGCAGTACTTC. Translating gives CASSSSTDITYEQYF.

The chain joins TRBV11-2 to TRBJ2-5, with TRBD1 matching 9 bases. J gave up 4 bases and V 8 bases, and 5 bases lay outside the gene matches. Germline loops: CDR1 SGHAT, CDR2 FQNNGV. The CDR3 sequence is 13 residues long. The CDR3 coding sequence is TGTGCCAGCTCAACAGGGGGCCCAGAGACCCAGTACTTC. Its translation is CASSTGGPETQYF.

The J gene is TRBJ1-3, the V gene TRBV19, with TRBD1 identical over 7 bases. CDR1 and CDR2 from the germline V gene are LNHDA and SQIVND (reference sequence). V gave up 7 bases and J gave up 4 bases; unmatched junction bases: 7. The CDR3 has 14 residues. CDR3 sequence reads: CASNTGTAGNTIYF. Written as DNA, the CDR3 is TGTGCCAGTAATACCGGGACAGCCGGAAACACCATATATTTT.

This clone has only one observation. The chain carries TRBV2 and TRBJ2-7, with no clear D. The germline V and J ends were trimmed by 7 bases and 4 bases, with 14 bases remaining between them. This CDR3 is 13 amino acids long. Germline-derived CDR1 and CDR2 are SNHLY and FYNNEI. DNA for the CDR3: TGTGCCAGCAACAGACGAGACACTTACGAGCAGTACTTC. As protein: CASNRRDTYEQYF.